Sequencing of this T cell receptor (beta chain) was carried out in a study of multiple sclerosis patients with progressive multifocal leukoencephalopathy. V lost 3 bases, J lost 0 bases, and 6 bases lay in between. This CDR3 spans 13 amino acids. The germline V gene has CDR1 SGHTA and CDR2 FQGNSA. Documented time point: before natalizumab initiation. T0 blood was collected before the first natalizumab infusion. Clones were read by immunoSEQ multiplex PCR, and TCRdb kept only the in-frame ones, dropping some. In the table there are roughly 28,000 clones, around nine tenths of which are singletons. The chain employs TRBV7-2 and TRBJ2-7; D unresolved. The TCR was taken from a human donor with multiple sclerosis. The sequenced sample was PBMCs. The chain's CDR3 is CASSFEASYEQYF. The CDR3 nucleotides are TGTGCCAGCAGCTTTGAGGCCTCCTACGAGCAGTACTTC. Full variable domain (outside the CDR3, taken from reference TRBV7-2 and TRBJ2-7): GAGVSQSPSNKVTEKGKDVELRCDPISGHTALYWYRQSLGQGLEFLIYFQGNSAPDKSGLPSDRFSAERTGGSVSTLTIQRTQQEDSAVYLCASSFEASYEQYFGPGTRLTVT.